This T cell receptor (beta chain) is drawn from a study of blood T cell repertoires in COVID-19. Authors' methods: How many nucleated cells were present was estimated from reference gene primer amplification. Profiling relied on immunoSEQ multiplex PCR, and the TCRdb table lists in-frame clones only, not all of them. V, J and clone size derive from that table, while D and trimming were established from the DNA sequence. Of 250,000 to 300,000 clones detected, around nine tenths appear once; the ten largest clones hold roughly 1.1%. Cohorts were based on clinical histories the participants reported. Before being deemed recovered, Cohort 3 donors had two negative PCRs, clearance, or symptom resolution. J was trimmed by 0 bases and V by 4 bases; bases with no gene match: 10. Germline values: CDR1 SGHDT, CDR2 YYEEEE. This CDR3 region has 19 residues.

The V gene is TRBV5-6, the J gene TRBJ2-1; 13 nucleotides match TRBD2. Material: PBMCs or T cells enriched from blood (not recorded which). The source is a woman aged 25 to 39 who had recovered from COVID-19. The CDR3, as DNA: TGTGCCAGCAGCGCAGGACTAGCGGGAGACATCAGCTCCTACAATGAGCAGTTCTTC. It is translated as CASSAGLAGDISSYNEQFF.